This T cell receptor beta chain was observed in a study of beta chain features in type 1 diabetes (dated by TCRdb to 2017 to 2018). Concerning the study at large: Mean age, gender distribution, total cell number and subset yield were not different between patients and healthy donors. Across all samples, around 100 million sorted cells were examined, and cell number per subset correlated strongly with RNA yield. In the study, TCRB repertoires of sorted circulating CD4+ T cell subsets from recently diagnosed type 1 diabetes patients were compared with those of matched healthy donors. Regulatory and stem cell-like memory subsets were isolated from only 8 patients and roughly eight healthy donors, whereas naive and central memory subsets came from all 30 or so donors.

From each donor, a single peripheral blood sample of approximately 0.11 L on average was drawn into heparinised tubes. A BD FACSAria II was used to sort naive, central memory, regulatory and stem cell-like memory CD4+ T cells with a panel that included CD45RO, CCR7, CD25, CD127, CD95 and CD27. A purity above 95% was achieved for all sorted populations. PBMCs were isolated immediately by Lymphoprep density gradient centrifugation and stained directly without culture. Samples were stained and sorted in pairs, with one healthy donor and one patient per experiment, so that batch effects were minimized. The High Capacity cDNA Reverse Transcription Kit was used to reverse transcribe all of the isolated RNA, meaning that expressed TCRB transcripts were what got sequenced. Deep immunoSEQ sequencing was performed on naive, central memory and regulatory T cell samples, with an average of around 3.4 million total reads per sample. Sorted cells were lysed in RLT buffer and RNA was extracted with DNase-treated RNeasy Micro or Mini kits, depending on cell number. To prevent cross-contamination, every cell subset was processed on its own, while patient and healthy donor samples were processed together. TCRB sequences were amplified from cDNA with the immunoSEQ multiplex PCR, producing 87-bp fragments spanning the CDR3 region. Sequencing of the amplicons was done on the Illumina HiSeq platform. Turning to the authors' computational methods: PCR bias was computationally corrected using synthetic template baselines, reads within Hamming distance 2 were collapsed, and singletons that could not be merged were discarded. Reads were aligned against IMGT so that V, D and J genes, CDR3 length and insertions or deletions at six rearrangement sites could be assigned. Within each subset, clonotype counts were normalized to the number of sorted cells before true diversity and Gini coefficients were calculated with the tcR R package. Repertoire sharing was quantified using the overlap coefficient calculated on TCRB nucleotide sequences. Out-of-frame TCRB sequences from naive cells were analyzed to stand in for the pre-selection repertoire. The clones in this table, taken by TCRdb from immuneACCESS, are in-frame only. Not every clone is retained; where verified, under half of the shortfall comes from an unresolved V gene, and the cause of the rest is unknown. The DNA gave D and trimming, while V, J and clone size come from that table. The sample includes 240,000 or so clones, with approximately 15% observed a single time. 0.019% of the sample is taken by the ten largest.

Results and caveats for the whole study, not just this receptor: Because cDNA was sequenced instead of genomic DNA, activated cells with high expression could be over-represented, although the groups did not differ in activation or CD3 levels. Because the HLA sub-analyses included only small numbers of individuals, any influence of HLA type on TCRB rearrangement was left unresolved. Naive, central memory and regulatory TCRB repertoires appeared more similar among patients than among healthy donors. In all four CD4+ subsets, TCRB CDR3 length was moderately but significantly shorter in type 1 diabetes patients. PCR might favor shorter templates, but patient and control samples were amplified and corrected together, so any skew would affect both groups equally. At VDJ recombination sites, type 1 diabetes patients had fewer insertions and more deleted nucleotides, which implies abnormalities in thymic rearrangement.

Trimming leaves V shorter by 5 bases and J shorter by 2 bases, with the junction holding 7 bases beyond the gene matches. CDR1 is given as SEHNR and CDR2 as FQNEAQ, both from the germline V gene (reference sequence). From cysteine to phenylalanine, the CDR3 is 16 amino acids long. Just CDR3 DNA is preserved here, 48 bases in frame from base 1. Details on this clone: Its antigen target is currently unknown. Base qualities are not recorded, but no much larger clone differs from it by a single base.

The receptor was isolated from a young man with type 1 diabetes. Sequencing was carried out using naive CD4+ T cells from blood. The cell subset or site label corresponds to: true naive CD4+ T cells. The rearranged segments are TRBV7-9 and TRBJ2-3; the junction holds 10 bases that match TRBD1. The CDR3 reads CASSIRTGGFTDTQYF. The bases read TGTGCCAGCAGCATAAGGACAGGGGGGTTCACAGATACGCAGTATTTT.